This T cell receptor (beta chain) derives from a study of T cell responses to AZD1222 COVID-19 vaccine. The V end was cut by 1 base, the J end by 5 bases, with 18 bases between. CDR3 size: 18 residues. CDR1 LGHNA and CDR2 YNFKEQ come from the germline V gene. Data came from immunoSEQ multiplex PCR; TCRdb stores just in-frame clones and leaves some out. The sample lists approximately 75,000 clones; roughly nine tenths were seen once. This chain joins TRBV4-2 and TRBJ2-6, with D possibly TRBD1 on 7 matching bases. The receptor comes from an adult who received the AZD1222 COVID-19 vaccine. The sequencing here drew on peripheral blood, taken 28 days after the second AZD1222 dose. The CDR3 here is CASSQGSRGTVWANVLTF. The CDR3 DNA reads as TGTGCCAGCAGCCAAGGCTCCAGGGGGACTGTCTGGGCCAACGTCCTGACTTTC.